Listed below are T cell receptor beta chains from one sample, sequenced in a study of T cells in Graves' hyperthyroidism and ophthalmopathy. TCRdb independently ran MiXCR on the multiplex PCR reads; one entry per CDR3 protein. The sample contains hundreds of thousands of distinct CDR3 sequences, around 15% of which appear only once. Sequenced material: blood. These receptors all come from a man between 18 and 29 years old with Graves' ophthalmopathy. CDR3s include the opening cysteine and the closing phenylalanine or tryptophan. The D gene is left open where the match is weak. Some rows have no size entry. The others give once, few or many, or a class for an expanded clone.

>many|TRBJ2-7|TRBV5-1|TRBD1
TGCGCCAGCAAGCCGGGACAGGGTTACGAGCAGTACTTC
CASKPGQGYEQYF
>many|TRBJ2-3|TRBV6-1|TRBD1
TGTGCCAGCAGTAATGCCCCACAGGGGGTCGGCACAGATACGCAGTATTTT
CASSNAPQGVGTDTQYF
>many|TRBJ1-2|TRBV6-5|.
TGTGCCAGCAGTTACTACGGCGGTGGCTATGGCTACACCTTC
CASSYYGGGYGYTF
>.|TRBJ2-1|TRBV4-1|TRBD2
TGCGCCAGCAGCCAACAAATAGCGGGTCAGGGCCATGAGCAGTTCTTC
CASSQQIAGQGHEQFF
>many|TRBJ1-2|TRBV10-3|.
TGTGCCATCAGTGAGCCGACAAGGGACGGGATCGATGGCTACACCTTC
CAISEPTRDGIDGYTF
>many|TRBJ2-1|TRBV14|.
TGTGCCAGCAGCCAAGAGGGCGGGATCAATGAGCAGTTCTTC
CASSQEGGINEQFF
>many|TRBJ1-6|TRBV30|.
TGTGCCTGGACCTCCTATAATTCACCCCTCCACTTT
CAWTSYNSPLHF
>many|TRBJ2-3|TRBV3-1|TRBD2
TGTGCCAGCAGCCAAGCTAGACTAGCGGGGGATACGCAGTATTTT
CASSQARLAGDTQYF
>many|TRBJ2-1|TRBV20-1|.
TGCAGTGCTAGAAGAGACGGGATCAATGAGCAGTTCTTC
CSARRDGINEQFF
>.|TRBJ2-1|TRBV7-2|TRBD2
TGTGCCAGCAACCCCGGACTAGCGGGACCAGTACCCGTGATCAATGAGCAGTTCTTC
CASNPGLAGPVPVINEQFF
>.|TRBJ2-3|TRBV9|.
TGTGCCAGCAGCGTAGCCATCCACTCAGATACGCAGTATTTT
CASSVAIHSDTQYF
>many|TRBJ2-7|TRBV20-1|TRBD1
TGCAGTGGACCGGGACAGGGGGACTACGAGCAGTACTTC
CSGPGQGDYEQYF
>.|TRBJ2-1|TRBV20-1|TRBD2
TGCAGTGCCCATCCGGGACTAGCGGGAGTAGCTTACAATGAGCAGTTCTTC
CSAHPGLAGVAYNEQFF
>many|TRBJ1-3|TRBV3-1|.
TGTGCCAGCAGCCATGACAGGCTCTCTGGAAACACCATATATTTT
CASSHDRLSGNTIYF
>many|TRBJ2-2|TRBV3-1|.
TGTGCCAGCAGCCTAAACCTCTTGAACACCGGGGAGCTGTTTTTT
CASSLNLLNTGELFF
>.|TRBJ1-2|TRBV6-1|.
TGTGCCAGCAGTTGGGATGGCTACACCTTC
CASSWDGYTF
>many|TRBJ2-7|TRBV24-1|.
TGTGCCACCAGTGTGGCCCAGACTGGCGAGCAGTACTTC
CATSVAQTGEQYF
>few|TRBJ2-3|TRBV6-4|TRBD2
TGTGCCAGCAGTGACTCAATACCTCTAGCGGGAGCCGCAGATACGCAGTATTTT
CASSDSIPLAGAADTQYF
>many|TRBJ1-2|TRBV30|.
TGTGCCTGGCCTAGGACGGATAACTATGGCTACACCTTC
CAWPRTDNYGYTF
>few|TRBJ1-1|TRBV6-1|.
TGTGCCGGCACAGGAATAAACACTGAAGCTTTCTTT
CAGTGINTEAFF
>.|TRBJ2-3|TRBV6-5|TRBD2
TGTGCCAGCAGTTACCAGGGACTACTCCTGAATACGCAGTATTTT
CASSYQGLLLNTQYF
>many|TRBJ2-3|TRBV2|TRBD2
TGTGCCAGCAGTGAGACTAGCGGATACACAGATACGCAGTATTTT
CASSETSGYTDTQYF
>many|TRBJ1-4|TRBV12-3/TRBV12-4|TRBD1
TGTGCCAGCAGTTTTGGGACAGGGGATGAAAAACTGTTTTTT
CASSFGTGDEKLFF
>many|TRBJ2-7|TRBV11-2|TRBD2
TGTGCCAGCAGCCCGGCCGGCGGGAGGGCCTACGAGCAGTACTTC
CASSPAGGRAYEQYF
>many|TRBJ2-7|TRBV5-8|TRBD1
TGTGCCAGCAGCTTGGGGGACAGGCGGGCCTACGAGCAGTACTTC
CASSLGDRRAYEQYF
>few|TRBJ1-2|TRBV6-1|.
TGTGCCAGCAGTCCGCCAACGGACGGAACAAAGGGGGGCTACACCTTC
CASSPPTDGTKGGYTF
>many|TRBJ2-5|TRBV7-9|TRBD2
TGTGCCAGCAGCTTAGTGGATAGCGGGTCTCAAGAGACCCAGTACTTC
CASSLVDSGSQETQYF
>many|TRBJ2-2|TRBV2|TRBD2
TGTGCCAGCAGCCTAGCGGGAAGCACCGGGGAGCTGTTTTTT
CASSLAGSTGELFF
>many|TRBJ2-7|TRBV6-2/TRBV6-3|TRBD2
TGTGCCAGCAGTTACCGAGTAGGGGATCGGCGGGGGTTCTCCTACGAGCAGTACTTC
CASSYRVGDRRGFSYEQYF
>many|TRBJ2-5|TRBV20-1|.
TGCAGTGAGGAAGGTCAGGGGGAGACCCAGTACTTC
CSEEGQGETQYF
>few|TRBJ1-5|TRBV6-1|TRBD1
TGTGCCAGCACCCCCCGAGGGGGCCAGCCCCAGCATTTT
CASTPRGGQPQHF
>many|TRBJ2-1|TRBV10-1|.
TGCGCCAGCAGTGATGGGTGGTCGGGAGAAGGGAATGATGAGCAGTTCTTC
CASSDGWSGEGNDEQFF
>.|TRBJ1-1|TRBV9|TRBD1
TGTGCCAGCAGCGAAACAGGGGATGGTGAAGCTTTCTTT
CASSETGDGEAFF
>many|TRBJ1-4|TRBV18|.
TGTGCCAGCTCACCGGCGCAGGGATCCGAAAAACTGTTTTTT
CASSPAQGSEKLFF
>few|TRBJ2-1|TRBV9|.
TGTGCCAGCAGCGTAGGTTGGGAATACAATGAGCAGTTCTTC
CASSVGWEYNEQFF
>many|TRBJ1-1|TRBV2|TRBD1
TGTGCCAGCAATCAGGGGGCGAACACTGAAGCTTTCTTT
CASNQGANTEAFF
>many|TRBJ1-2|TRBV29-1|.
TGCAGCGGTTTACAGGGCGAGGGCTATGGCTACACCTTC
CSGLQGEGYGYTF
>many|TRBJ2-5|TRBV30|.
TGTGCCTGGAAGGTGGTCAGACAAGAGACCCAGTACTTC
CAWKVVRQETQYF
>many|TRBJ2-7|TRBV6-1|TRBD2
TGTGCCAGCAGTGAAGCGCCCAGCGGGGGGCCTTACGAGCAGTACTTC
CASSEAPSGGPYEQYF
>many|TRBJ1-2|TRBV7-8|TRBD1
TGTGCCACCCGAGACAGGGCCTATGGCTACACCTTC
CATRDRAYGYTF
>.|TRBJ2-3|TRBV6-1|.
TGTGCCAGCAAGGGTATGGGGTTCACAGATACGCAGTATTTT
CASKGMGFTDTQYF
>many|TRBJ1-2|TRBV13|.
TGTGCCAGCAGCTTAAAACAGGTTTATGGCTACACCTTC
CASSLKQVYGYTF
>many|TRBJ2-1|TRBV11-3|.
TGTGCCAGCAGCTTAGAGTTAGTCTCTTCCTACAATGAGCAGTTCTTC
CASSLELVSSYNEQFF
>once|TRBJ2-2|TRBV7-6|.
TGTGCCAGCAGCTTAGAAGCGGCCACCGGGGAGCTGTTTTTT
CASSLEAATGELFF
>many|TRBJ2-7|TRBV7-9|.
TGTGCCAGCAGCTTAGTGTCAGAGCAGTACTTC
CASSLVSEQYF